The 12 T cell receptor beta chains presented below share a single source sample, sequenced in a study of CD4+ T cells in melanoma. Profiling relied on immunoSEQ multiplex PCR, and the TCRdb table lists in-frame clones only, not all of them. The sample consists of 110,000 to 150,000 clones, roughly 91% of them appearing once. The source is a human donor with melanoma.

The chain joins TRBV11-3 to TRBJ1-1; a weak D match, TRBD1 (5 bases). Germline V lookup: CDR1 SGHNT, CDR2 YENEEA. V lost 5 bases and J 5 bases, leaving 12 bases between the germline ends. This CDR3 contains 13 residues. CDR3 residues: CASSQGEGTEAFF. CDR3 in DNA: TGTGCCAGCAGCCAAGGGGAGGGGACTGAAGCTTTCTTT.

The rearrangement joins TRBV4-2 to TRBJ2-1; a possible D gene is TRBD2 (6 bases). Per the germline V gene, CDR1 is LGHNA and CDR2 is YNFKEQ. Trimming cost V 4 bases and J 4 bases, with 20 bases left between them. The CDR3 runs 17 residues. CDR3 in DNA: TGTGCCAGCAGCCTGTCGTGGCGGGGAGGTAATTACAATGAGCAGTTCTTC. This translates into CASSLSWRGGNYNEQFF.

The V gene is TRBV5-3, the J gene TRBJ2-2, with unresolved D. TRBV5-3 is an open reading frame, and its role is uncertain. There are 11 residues in the CDR3. The V end lost 0 bases, the J end lost 8 bases, and 2 bases lay between the germline ends. DNA for the CDR3: TGTGCCAGAAGCTTGGCAGGGGAGCTGTTTTTT. Translating gives CARSLAGELFF.

This sequence joins TRBV6-1 and TRBJ1-3; D not certain. Germline V gene data show CDR1 as MNHNS and CDR2 as SASEGT. The CDR3 consists of 14 residues. Trimming removed 7 bases from V and 0 bases from J, with 10 bases in between. The CDR3, as DNA: TGTGCCAGCACTCTGGCCGACTCTGGAAACACCATATATTTT. It specifies CASTLADSGNTIYF.

The J gene is TRBJ2-3, the V gene TRBV30; no reliable D call. Trimming took 0 bases from V and 2 from J, leaving 9 bases between them. This CDR3 region has 14 residues. Looked up from germline, CDR1 is GTSNPN and CDR2 is SVGIG (reference sequence). The CDR3 DNA reads TGTGCCTGGAGTGTGGCAAGGAACACAGATACGCAGTATTTT. Protein sequence: CAWSVARNTDTQYF.

This chain uses TRBV11-2 with TRBJ1-4; TRBD1 agrees at 10 bases. The V and J ends lost 2 bases and 5 bases, in that order; junction bases with no gene match: 11. Germline V gene data show CDR1 as SGHAT and CDR2 as FQNNGV. The CDR3 loop spans 18 amino acids. The CDR3 coding sequence is TGTGCCAGCAGCTTATGGGGGGCCGGGACAGGGGCGAATGAAAAACTGTTTTTT. Translation gives CASSLWGAGTGANEKLFF.

V gene TRBV7-9 combines with J gene TRBJ1-2; D is uncertain. The germline V gene has CDR1 SEHNR and CDR2 FQNEAQ (reference sequence). The ends were cut back, 5 bases at V and 4 bases at J, with 14 bases in the middle. This CDR3 contains 14 residues. The CDR3 loop is CASSRDRSAYGYTF. In nucleotides, the CDR3 is TGTGCCAGCAGCCGAGACCGTTCAGCCTATGGCTACACCTTC.

This chain joins TRBV5-1 and TRBJ1-4; D ambiguous. This CDR3 region has 15 residues. Germline loops: CDR1 SGHRS, CDR2 YFSETQ. Between the trimmed V and J ends, which lost 0 bases and 0 bases, there was a span of 6 bases. CDR3 region: CASSLGSATNEKLFF. CDR3 nucleotide sequence: TGCGCCAGCAGCTTGGGTTCGGCAACTAATGAAAAACTGTTTTTT.

The V call is TRBV7-9, the J call TRBJ2-3, with D perhaps matching TRBD1 (6 bases). V gave up 6 bases and J gave up 2 bases, with 15 bases separating them. The CDR3 covers 15 residues. CDR1 and CDR2 (germline): SEHNR, FQNEAQ (reference sequence). The CDR3 loop is CASSYTGFSTDTQYF. The CDR3 nucleotides are TGTGCCAGCAGTTATACAGGGTTCTCCACAGATACGCAGTATTTT.

The rearrangement joins TRBV30 to TRBJ2-5; the match to TRBD1 covers 7 bases. Germline values: CDR1 GTSNPN, CDR2 SVGIG (reference sequence). The CDR3 consists of 12 residues. V was clipped by 5 bases and J by 5 bases; unmatched bases: 5. CDR3 in DNA: TGTGCCTGGGGGGGACAGCGTGAGACCCAGTACTTC. This translates into CAWGGQRETQYF. The entire variable domain, with the rest obtained from reference TRBV30 and TRBJ2-5, is as follows: SQTIHQWPATLVQPVGSPLSLECTVEGTSNPNLYWYRQAAGRGLQLLFYSVGIGQISSEVPQNLSASRPQDRQFILSSKKLLLSDSGFYLCAWGGQRETQYFGPGTRLLVL.

A single count supports this clone. This sequence joins TRBV5-1 and TRBJ2-1; D is unclear. Germline CDR1 reads SGHRS; CDR2 reads YFSETQ. Trimming shortened V by 0 bases and J by 7 bases, and 14 bases separated the two germline ends. This CDR3 is built from 15 residues. The CDR3 sequence: CASSLERYLWNEQFF. Written as DNA, the CDR3 is TGCGCCAGCAGCTTGGAAAGGTATCTTTGGAATGAGCAGTTCTTC.

The CDR3 reads CASSFRGRGTEAFF. The DNA for the CDR3 is TGCGCCAGCAGCTTCAGGGGGCGCGGCACTGAAGCTTTCTTT. The genes are TRBV5-1 and TRBJ1-1, with 8 bases identical to TRBD1. The V segment lost 2 bases and the J segment 4 bases; nucleotides outside the gene matches: 4. The CDR3 covers 14 residues. Per the germline V gene, CDR1 is SGHRS and CDR2 is YFSETQ.